These T cell receptor beta chains were read from a single sample in a study of T cell responses to AZD1222 COVID-19 vaccine. Using immunoSEQ multiplex PCR, the repertoire was profiled, and TCRdb retains in-frame clones only, with some absent. The table records approximately 120,000 clones, about 88% of them present only once. The material sequenced was peripheral blood, taken on day 0 of AZD1222 vaccination. The receptors stem from an adult in good health. CDR3s include the opening cysteine and the closing phenylalanine or tryptophan. The D gene is left open where the match is weak. Where a row states a size, it is once, few, many or the class of an expanded clone; other rows omit it.

DNA: TGTGCCAGCAGCTTGGGGGAAGGCCTTACCTATAATTCACCCCTCCACTTT
CDR3: CASSLGEGLTYNSPLHF
V: TRBV5-8
J: TRBJ1-6
size: .
D: .

DNA: TGTGCCAGCGCCCCGAGTGGTTCCCCCCAAGAGACCCAGTACTTC
CDR3: CASAPSGSPQETQYF
V: TRBV5-4
J: TRBJ2-5
size: .
D: .

DNA: TGTGCCGGGGGAAGGGACAGTAGCAATCAGCCCCAGCATTTT
CDR3: CAGGRDSSNQPQHF
V: TRBV28
J: TRBJ1-5
size: once
D: TRBD1

DNA: TGTGCCAGCAGTTTCCTCCCGGACGGAAATAGCAATCAGCCCCAGCATTTT
CDR3: CASSFLPDGNSNQPQHF
V: TRBV27
J: TRBJ1-5
size: few
D: .

DNA: TGCGCCAGCAGCCGGGGGAGGACGAACACCGGGGAGCTGTTTTTT
CDR3: CASSRGRTNTGELFF
V: TRBV5-1
J: TRBJ2-2
size: .
D: .

DNA: TGTGCCAGCTCACCGGTTTCGGAAAGCCCCCTGGGAGATGGCTACACCTTC
CDR3: CASSPVSESPLGDGYTF
V: TRBV18
J: TRBJ1-2
size: .
D: .

DNA: TGTGCCAGCAGATCCGGGACAGGGCTCGAGCAGTACTTC
CDR3: CASRSGTGLEQYF
V: TRBV28
J: TRBJ2-7
size: few
D: TRBD1

DNA: TGTGCCAGCTCACCGTCTTCCAGGACCGAAGCTTTCTTT
CDR3: CASSPSSRTEAFF
V: TRBV18
J: TRBJ1-1
size: .
D: .

DNA: TGTGCCTGGAGTGAAGGACAGGGGTGGCACGAGCAGTACTTC
CDR3: CAWSEGQGWHEQYF
V: TRBV30
J: TRBJ2-7
size: .
D: TRBD1

DNA: TGTGCCAGCAGCCAAGGTCTGGGCCTGGAGCAGTTCTTC
CDR3: CASSQGLGLEQFF
V: TRBV3-1/TRBV3-2
J: TRBJ2-1
size: .
D: .

DNA: TGTGCCAGCAAACTGGCGGGGGGCCGCACAGATACGCAGTATTTT
CDR3: CASKLAGGRTDTQYF
V: TRBV14
J: TRBJ2-3
size: .
D: TRBD2

DNA: TGTGCCTGGAAGTTCGGGAGCGGTTTAAATTCACCCCTCCACTTT
CDR3: CAWKFGSGLNSPLHF
V: TRBV30
J: TRBJ1-6
size: .
D: .

DNA: TGTGCCAGTAGTCGCACTAGCGGGAGCTATTACGAGCAGTACTTC
CDR3: CASSRTSGSYYEQYF
V: TRBV19
J: TRBJ2-7
size: .
D: TRBD2

DNA: TGTGCCACCAGTACTCAGTGGAGCGGGGAGCTGTTTTTT
CDR3: CATSTQWSGELFF
V: TRBV15
J: TRBJ2-2
size: once
D: .

DNA: TGTGCCAGCAGCTCCGGACAGATCATTAACTATGGCTACACCTTC
CDR3: CASSSGQIINYGYTF
V: TRBV7-9
J: TRBJ1-2
size: .
D: .

DNA: TGTGCCAGCAGTGACAAGCTACTTCCGGGACAAGGCACAGATACGCAGTATTTT
CDR3: CASSDKLLPGQGTDTQYF
V: TRBV2
J: TRBJ2-3
size: .
D: .

DNA: TGTGCCAGCAGTTCCAAACCGCGGACAGGGGGCGCCGATGGCTACACCTTC
CDR3: CASSSKPRTGGADGYTF
V: TRBV28
J: TRBJ1-2
size: .
D: TRBD1

DNA: TGTGCCAGCAGTTTGGGGGGAGACACCATATATTTT
CDR3: CASSLGGDTIYF
V: TRBV28
J: TRBJ1-3
size: .
D: .

DNA: TGTGCCAGCAGCCGGGGAGGGGGGGACAATGAGCAGTTCTTC
CDR3: CASSRGGGDNEQFF
V: TRBV4-2
J: TRBJ2-1
size: once
D: .

DNA: TGTGCCAGTAGTATAACTAGCGGGAGGGGGAATGAGCAGTTCTTC
CDR3: CASSITSGRGNEQFF
V: TRBV19
J: TRBJ2-1
size: .
D: TRBD2

DNA: TGTGCCAGCAGCCCTGGACAGGGGCTCACTGAAGCTTTCTTT
CDR3: CASSPGQGLTEAFF
V: TRBV6-2/TRBV6-3
J: TRBJ1-1
size: .
D: TRBD1

DNA: TGTGCCAGCAGTTACCGGACTGAAGCTTTCTTT
CDR3: CASSYRTEAFF
V: TRBV12-3/TRBV12-4
J: TRBJ1-1
size: .
D: .

DNA: TGTGCCAGTAGTATAGGGCCCTATAGCAATCAGCCCCAGCATTTT
CDR3: CASSIGPYSNQPQHF
V: TRBV19
J: TRBJ1-5
size: .
D: .

DNA: TGTGCCAGCAGCTTAGTCGGACCCTATGGCTACACCTTC
CDR3: CASSLVGPYGYTF
V: TRBV11-1
J: TRBJ1-2
size: .
D: .

DNA: TGTGCCACCAGTGACTCGGGAAAGTTAGCGGTCGATCAGCCCCAGCATTTT
CDR3: CATSDSGKLAVDQPQHF
V: TRBV24-1
J: TRBJ1-5
size: .
D: .

DNA: TGCGCCAGCAGTGACCAAACTAACTATGGCTACACCTTC
CDR3: CASSDQTNYGYTF
V: TRBV5-1
J: TRBJ1-2
size: .
D: .

DNA: TGTGCCAGCAGTACGACCGGGACACTGTCCTACGAGCAGTACTTC
CDR3: CASSTTGTLSYEQYF
V: TRBV28
J: TRBJ2-7
size: .
D: .

DNA: TGTGCCTGGAGTTTGCGGGAGACCCAGTACTTC
CDR3: CAWSLRETQYF
V: TRBV30
J: TRBJ2-5
size: once
D: .

DNA: TGTGCCAGCAGGGACAGGGTTCCCTCTGGAAACACCATATATTTT
CDR3: CASRDRVPSGNTIYF
V: TRBV28
J: TRBJ1-3
size: .
D: TRBD1

DNA: TGTGCCAGCAGTACGTACAGGAACACCGGGGAGCTGTTTTTT
CDR3: CASSTYRNTGELFF
V: TRBV6-4
J: TRBJ2-2
size: .
D: .

DNA: TGTGCCAGCAGTTACAAGGGCATCATGGGTGAGCAGTTCTTC
CDR3: CASSYKGIMGEQFF
V: TRBV6-9
J: TRBJ2-1
size: once
D: .

DNA: TGTGCCAGCAGCTTAGTAGGGACTAGCGGGCCACTATACAATGAGCAGTTCTTC
CDR3: CASSLVGTSGPLYNEQFF
V: TRBV7-2
J: TRBJ2-1
size: .
D: TRBD2

DNA: TGCGCCAGCAGCTTCGGCGGGAGCTCCTACGAGCAGTACTTC
CDR3: CASSFGGSSYEQYF
V: TRBV5-1
J: TRBJ2-7
size: .
D: TRBD2

DNA: TGTGCCAGCAGTGGCCGGGACAGACGCTCCTACGAGCAGTACTTC
CDR3: CASSGRDRRSYEQYF
V: TRBV5-8
J: TRBJ2-7
size: .
D: TRBD1

DNA: TGTGCCAGCAGCGGCATAACAGGGGCCGCCCGCGATGGCTACACCTTC
CDR3: CASSGITGAARDGYTF
V: TRBV5-6
J: TRBJ1-2
size: .
D: TRBD1

DNA: TGTGCCAGCAGTCCTCCCGACAGGAACTATGGCTACACCTTC
CDR3: CASSPPDRNYGYTF
V: TRBV28
J: TRBJ1-2
size: once
D: .

DNA: TGCGCCAGCAGCCAGCTAGGGTTGAGGAACACTGAAGCTTTCTTT
CDR3: CASSQLGLRNTEAFF
V: TRBV4-1
J: TRBJ1-1
size: .
D: .

DNA: TGTGCCAGTAGTATGGGACATATCTCCTCCTACGAGCAGTACTTC
CDR3: CASSMGHISSYEQYF
V: TRBV19
J: TRBJ2-7
size: once
D: .

DNA: TGTGCCAGCGGCTATGTGATCGAAGAGACCCAGTACTTC
CDR3: CASGYVIEETQYF
V: TRBV6-5
J: TRBJ2-5
size: .
D: .

DNA: TGTGCCACCAGCGATACCTCCGGGGCTCTGGCTGAAGCTTTCTTT
CDR3: CATSDTSGALAEAFF
V: TRBV24-1
J: TRBJ1-1
size: once
D: .

DNA: TGTGCCAGCAGTTTACTATCCAGCGGGAGTACCCCCTACGAGCAGTACTTC
CDR3: CASSLLSSGSTPYEQYF
V: TRBV27
J: TRBJ2-7
size: .
D: TRBD2

DNA: TGTGCCAGCAGTTCGGGACAGGGGGCTGGTGGCTACACCTTC
CDR3: CASSSGQGAGGYTF
V: TRBV28
J: TRBJ1-2
size: .
D: TRBD1

DNA: TGTGCCAGCAGCCGAGGGGGCGCGGAATACAATGAGCAGTTCTTC
CDR3: CASSRGGAEYNEQFF
V: TRBV6-5
J: TRBJ2-1
size: .
D: TRBD1

DNA: TGTGCCAGCAGCGGACAGGTTTTGGATTCACCCCTCCACTTT
CDR3: CASSGQVLDSPLHF
V: TRBV9
J: TRBJ1-6
size: .
D: .

DNA: TGTGCCACCAGCAGAGATCGCGGGCCTTCTGGAAACACCATATATTTT
CDR3: CATSRDRGPSGNTIYF
V: TRBV15
J: TRBJ1-3
size: .
D: .

DNA: TGTGCCAGCAGCGTGAAGAGGGTAGCAGATACGCAGTATTTT
CDR3: CASSVKRVADTQYF
V: TRBV7-8
J: TRBJ2-3
size: .
D: .

DNA: TGTGCCAGCAGTTTTTGGGGGGCTAACTATGGCTACACCTTC
CDR3: CASSFWGANYGYTF
V: TRBV28
J: TRBJ1-2
size: .
D: .

DNA: TGTGCCAGTAAACGAAGCCAAGAGACCCAGTACTTC
CDR3: CASKRSQETQYF
V: TRBV28
J: TRBJ2-5
size: once
D: .

DNA: TGTGCCAGTAGTCCGAAGCTAGGGCCCTACACCGGGGAGCTGTTTTTT
CDR3: CASSPKLGPYTGELFF
V: TRBV19
J: TRBJ2-2
size: .
D: .

DNA: TGCGCCAGCAGCTTATCAGGGGGTTCTGGAAACACCATATATTTT
CDR3: CASSLSGGSGNTIYF
V: TRBV5-1
J: TRBJ1-3
size: .
D: TRBD1

DNA: TGCAGCGTTGACGGGGGTGGGAACTATGGCTACACCTTC
CDR3: CSVDGGGNYGYTF
V: TRBV29-1
J: TRBJ1-2
size: .
D: .

DNA: TGTGCCAGCAGTTTCCCCACAGGGGGATCCAAAGATACGCAGTATTTT
CDR3: CASSFPTGGSKDTQYF
V: TRBV28
J: TRBJ2-3
size: .
D: TRBD1

DNA: TGTGCCAGTAGTACCAGGGACAGGGGGCAGTTCTTC
CDR3: CASSTRDRGQFF
V: TRBV19
J: TRBJ2-1
size: .
D: TRBD1

DNA: TGTGCCAGCAGCGTAGCTCAACGGGTGGATACGCAGTATTTT
CDR3: CASSVAQRVDTQYF
V: TRBV9
J: TRBJ2-3
size: .
D: .

DNA: TGTGCCAGCACCCCTTACCGGGTGGGCACAGATACGCAGTATTTT
CDR3: CASTPYRVGTDTQYF
V: TRBV5-4
J: TRBJ2-3
size: .
D: .